The 17 T cell receptor beta chains given below trace back to one sample, sequenced in a study of cytomegalovirus exposure and HLA in healthy donors. PCR was performed using 60 Vbeta and 13 Jbeta primers. Repertoires were generated with immunoSEQ multiplex PCR, while TCRdb's copy carries only in-frame clones and drops some. The data hold some 150,000 clones, with around 79% observed a single time. Sequencing input: PBMCs. Receptors originate from a woman aged 35 to 49 in good health and CMV-seronegative.

This chain joins TRBV28 and TRBJ1-2; D gene ambiguous. V was trimmed by 5 bases and J by 4 bases, leaving 17 bases between them. Germline CDR1 is MDHEN and CDR2 is SYDVKM. The CDR3 spans 15 residues. CDR3 residues: CASSLPRGNGYGYTF. The CDR3 nucleotides are TGTGCCAGCAGTCTACCTCGAGGGAATGGCTATGGCTACACCTTC.

CDR3 DNA: TGTGCCAGCAGTGGGAGAGAAGCTTTCTTT. Translating it yields CASSGREAFF. The chain carries TRBV7-9 and TRBJ1-1, with D hard to call. The germline CDR1 and CDR2 sequences are SEHNR and FQNEAQ (reference sequence). The V end was cut by 6 bases, the J end by 8 bases, with 7 bases between. This CDR3 comprises 10 residues.

The CDR3 loop reads CASSSGLAGAIMTYEQYF. CDR3 DNA sequence: TGCGCCAGCAGCTCGGGACTAGCGGGGGCCATTATGACCTACGAGCAGTACTTC. This chain connects TRBV5-1 to TRBJ2-7; TRBD2 agrees at 14 bases. This CDR3 spans 18 amino acids. The trim removed 3 bases at V and 2 bases at J, leaving 10 bases unmatched. Germline lookup yields CDR1 SGHRS and CDR2 YFSETQ.

J is TRBJ1-2 and V is TRBV5-4; TRBD1 agrees at 7 bases. V trimming: 0 bases; J trimming: 4 bases; junction bases outside the gene matches: 6. Per the germline V gene, CDR1 is SGHNT and CDR2 is YYREEE (reference sequence). This CDR3 is 15 amino acids long. The CDR3, as DNA: TGTGCCAGCAGCTTGGTACAGGGGCGAACCTATGGCTACACCTTC. Residues: CASSLVQGRTYGYTF.

The J gene is TRBJ1-5, the V gene TRBV5-1, with D unresolved. Trimming pared 0 bases from V and 5 bases from J, leaving 9 bases between. This CDR3 is built from 14 residues. In germline, CDR1 is SGHRS, CDR2 YFSETQ. The CDR3 protein is CASSLVGTDQPQHF. Here the CDR3 DNA reads TGCGCCAGCAGCTTGGTCGGTACCGATCAGCCCCAGCATTTT.

The V call is TRBV27, the J call TRBJ1-2; 7 bases map to TRBD1. Trimming removed 5 bases from V and 2 bases from J; junction bases left unmatched: 8. CDR3 length equals 15 residues. Looked up from germline, CDR1 is MNHEY and CDR2 is SMNVEV (reference sequence). CDR3 bases: TGTGCCAGCAGTGAGACCACAGGGGCGAACTATGGCTACACCTTC. As protein: CASSETTGANYGYTF.

The CDR3 DNA sequence: TGTGCCAGCTCACTTTCCAGGGGCTCATCCTACGAGCAGTACTTC. It encodes CASSLSRGSSYEQYF. The chain has TRBV18 and TRBJ2-7; weak D call: TRBD1 (6 bases). The CDR3 contains 15 residues. CDR1 KGHSH and CDR2 LQKENI come from the germline V gene. V lost 4 bases and J lost 1, with 14 bases in between.

The chain uses TRBV30 and TRBJ1-5; 7 bases agree with TRBD1. V was pared by 0 bases and J by 6 bases, with 8 bases of the junction left unmatched. The germline V gene has CDR1 GTSNPN and CDR2 SVGIG (reference sequence). The CDR3 contains 15 residues. The CDR3: CAWSVVAGGGQPQHF. The CDR3 DNA sequence: TGTGCCTGGAGTGTAGTCGCAGGGGGAGGTCAGCCCCAGCATTTT.

The chain uses TRBV27 and TRBJ1-4; TRBD1 matches at 9 bases. Germline CDR1 reads MNHEY; CDR2 reads SMNVEV (reference sequence). J lost 7 bases, V lost 3 bases, and 9 bases had no gene match. The length of the CDR3 is 16 residues. This CDR3 is CASSFSWDRVSEKLFF. DNA for the CDR3: TGTGCCAGCAGTTTTTCGTGGGACAGGGTGTCTGAAAAACTGTTTTTT.

A note on this clone: Distinct nucleotide sequences in the sample also encode this CDR3. The chain combines TRBV5-1 with TRBJ1-1; no clear D gene. Germline V gene data show CDR1 as SGHRS and CDR2 as YFSETQ. The V end was cut by 2 bases, the J end by 2 bases, with 7 bases between. The CDR3 loop spans 13 amino acids. CDR3 sequence reads: CASSFRENTEAFF. The DNA for the CDR3 is TGCGCCAGCAGCTTTCGGGAAAACACTGAAGCTTTCTTT.

This clone appeared a single time. The J gene is TRBJ1-2, the V gene TRBV27, with no clear D. Trimming cost V 6 bases and J 4 bases, with 18 bases left between them. Germline V gives CDR1 MNHEY, CDR2 SMNVEV (reference sequence). This CDR3 contains 15 residues. The CDR3, as DNA: TGTGCCAGCAGGGCGACTTCAGGACTGACCTATGGCTACACCTTC. It yields the protein CASRATSGLTYGYTF.

CDR3 amino acids: CASSQSSGYGYTF. The CDR3 nucleotides read TGTGCCAGCAGCCAAAGTTCGGGTTATGGCTACACCTTC. V and J are TRBV14 and TRBJ1-2; D is undetermined. The germline V gene encodes CDR1 SGHDN and CDR2 FVKESK. The CDR3 contains 13 residues. V lost 2 bases, J lost 5 bases, and 9 bases lay in between.

V usage is TRBV11-3 and J usage is TRBJ1-3; D remains unclear. The CDR3 is 14 residues long. The germline CDR1 and CDR2 sequences are SGHNT and YENEEA. The ends were cut back, 4 bases at V and 3 bases at J, with 10 bases in the middle. Here the CDR3 DNA reads TGTGCCAGCAGCTCCAGTAGCCGTGGAAACACCATATATTTT. This gives the protein CASSSSSRGNTIYF. Variable domain in full (rest from reference TRBV11-3 and TRBJ1-3): EAGVVQSPRYKIIEKKQPVAFWCNPISGHNTLYWYLQNLGQGPELLIRYENEEAVDDSQLPKDRFSAERLKGVDSTLKIQPAELGDSAVYLCASSSSSRGNTIYFGEGSWLTVV.

A single count supports this clone. The rearrangement uses TRBV19 and TRBJ1-1; D is undetermined. The CDR3 extends over 14 amino acids. V was clipped by 3 bases and J by 0 bases, with 8 bases between them. Germline CDR1 is LNHDA and CDR2 is SQIVND (reference sequence). CDR3 bases: TGTGCCAGTAGTATCCAGTTCATGAACACTGAAGCTTTCTTT. Translating it yields CASSIQFMNTEAFF.

This sequence joins TRBV27 and TRBJ2-3, with D uncertain. Germline lookup yields CDR1 MNHEY and CDR2 SMNVEV (reference sequence). CDR3 length: 11 residues. V was shortened by 4 bases and J by 6 bases, with 5 bases between the two germline ends. CDR3 DNA sequence: TGTGCCAGCAGTTCGTTGGATACGCAGTATTTT. Translation gives CASSSLDTQYF.

The chain recombines TRBV27 with TRBJ1-2, with 8 bases fitting TRBD1. The length of the CDR3 is 13 residues. Germline CDR1 reads MNHEY; CDR2 reads SMNVEV (reference sequence). V gave up 6 bases and J gave up 4 bases; unmatched junction bases: 4. Here the CDR3 DNA reads TGTGCCAGCAGGACAGGGGATACCTATGGCTACACCTTC. It yields the protein CASRTGDTYGYTF.

V and J are TRBV6-6 and TRBJ1-2; D call uncertain. CDR3 size: 12 residues. The germline CDR1 and CDR2 sequences are MNHNY and SVGAGI (reference sequence). Trimming took 6 bases from V and 3 from J, leaving 8 bases between them. This CDR3 reads CASREEYYGYTF. CDR3 nucleotides: TGTGCCAGCAGAGAGGAGTACTATGGCTACACCTTC.